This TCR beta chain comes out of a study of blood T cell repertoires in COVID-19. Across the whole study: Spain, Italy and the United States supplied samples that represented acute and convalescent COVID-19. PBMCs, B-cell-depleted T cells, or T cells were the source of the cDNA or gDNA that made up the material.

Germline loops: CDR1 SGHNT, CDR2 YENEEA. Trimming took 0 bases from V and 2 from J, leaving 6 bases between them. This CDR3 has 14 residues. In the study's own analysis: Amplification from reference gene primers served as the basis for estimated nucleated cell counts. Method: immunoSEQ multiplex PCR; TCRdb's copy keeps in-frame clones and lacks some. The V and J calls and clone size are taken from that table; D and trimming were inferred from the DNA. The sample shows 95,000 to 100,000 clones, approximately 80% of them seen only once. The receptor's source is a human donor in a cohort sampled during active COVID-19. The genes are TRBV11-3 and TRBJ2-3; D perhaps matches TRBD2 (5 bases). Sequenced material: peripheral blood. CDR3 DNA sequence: TGTGCCAGCAGCTTAGACGGGGTCACAGATACGCAGTATTTT. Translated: CASSLDGVTDTQYF.